The T cell receptor (beta chain) described here comes from a study of T cells in Graves' hyperthyroidism and ophthalmopathy. This clonotype was counted ten times or more. TCR beta CDR3 regions were amplified from RNA transcripts. The HTBI primer set drove a first-round RT-PCR of the TCR CDR3. MiXCR was run by TCRdb on the multiplex PCR reads, yielding one entry per CDR3 protein. The sample lists approximately 320,000 distinct CDR3 sequences, 16% occurring once. V shed 4 bases and J 0 bases; nucleotides not matched to a gene: 7. The CDR3 has 17 amino acids. CDR1 and CDR2 (germline): KGHSH, LQKENI. The origin of this receptor is a man between 25 and 39 years old with Graves' hyperthyroidism. The sequencing sample was made of blood. V gene TRBV18 combines with J gene TRBJ2-5, with 11 bases lining up with TRBD2. As DNA, the CDR3 is TGTGCCAGCTCACATACGCCGGGACTAGCGGACCAAGAGACCCAGTACTTC. This sequence encodes CASSHTPGLADQETQYF.